A single sample gave rise to the 10 T cell receptor beta chains below, sequenced in a study of T cells in Graves' hyperthyroidism and ophthalmopathy. RNA transcripts were the template for amplifying TCR beta CDR3 regions. The TCR CDR3 was amplified in a first-round RT-PCR using the HTBI primer set. A single record per CDR3 protein comes from TCRdb applying MiXCR to the multiplex PCR reads. The profile shows hundreds of thousands of distinct CDR3 sequences, approximately 15% of them singletons. Sequencing was done on a sample of blood. The receptors come from a woman between 40 and 50 years old with Graves' ophthalmopathy.

J is TRBJ1-3 and V is TRBV15; TRBD1 matches at 7 bases. Looked up from germline, CDR1 is LNHNV and CDR2 is YYDKDF (reference sequence). V trimming: 3 bases; J trimming: 2 bases; junction bases outside the gene matches: 1. This CDR3 has 14 amino acids. The CDR3 spells CATSSQGAGNTIYF. DNA of the CDR3: TGTGCCACCAGCAGCCAGGGGGCTGGAAACACCATATATTTT.

In its sample, this clonotype was seen many times. The genes are TRBV20-1 and TRBJ2-7; TRBD1 might be the D (5 bases). V lost 6 bases and J lost 3, with 12 bases in between. CDR3 length equals 12 residues. Germline CDR1 is DFQATT and CDR2 is SNEGSKA (reference sequence). CDR3 in DNA: TGCAGTGCCGACAGCCAGCACTACGAGCAGTACTTC. This encodes CSADSQHYEQYF.

There are a few counts of this clonotype. The chain couples TRBV19 to TRBJ2-5, with 7 bases matching TRBD1. The V and J ends lost 3 bases and 8 bases, in that order; junction bases with no gene match: 3. This CDR3 spans 12 amino acids. Germline V gene data show CDR1 as LNHDA and CDR2 as SQIVND (reference sequence). The CDR3 protein is CASSIDRETQYF. In DNA form, the CDR3 reads TGTGCCAGTAGTATCGACAGGGAAACCCAGTACTTC.

This clonotype was counted at least ten times. This chain connects TRBV27 to TRBJ2-7; 11 positions agree with TRBD2. The ends lost 6 bases at V and 0 bases at J; junction bases unmatched: 4. The CDR3 loop spans 15 amino acids. The germline V gene encodes CDR1 MNHEY and CDR2 SMNVEV (reference sequence). The CDR3 sequence: CASRGLAAHSYEQYF. The CDR3 DNA is TGTGCCAGCAGGGGACTAGCGGCCCACTCCTACGAGCAGTACTTC.

This clonotype was found a few times. The rearrangement uses TRBV6-1 and TRBJ1-2; D might be TRBD1 (5 bases). Germline V gene data show CDR1 as MNHNS and CDR2 as SASEGT. The CDR3 spans 12 residues. Trimming removed 8 bases from V and 6 bases from J, with 13 bases in between. CDR3: CASSGTADGYTF. In DNA form, the CDR3 reads TGTGCCAGCTCCGGGACGGCCGATGGCTACACCTTC.

In its sample, this clonotype was seen many times. The chain recombines TRBV6-5 with TRBJ2-7; D uncertain. The CDR3 runs 15 residues. Germline V gives CDR1 MNHEY, CDR2 SVGAGI. V was shortened by 0 bases and J by 3 bases, with 12 bases between the two germline ends. CDR3 loop: CASSYSAGPNYEQYF. The CDR3 bases are TGTGCCAGCAGTTACTCCGCAGGACCCAACTACGAGCAGTACTTC.

This clonotype was found many times. V and J are TRBV24-1 and TRBJ2-1; 10 bases are shared with TRBD2. Germline V CDR1 and CDR2: KGHDR, SFDVKD. V lost 4 bases and J lost 4; bases outside the gene matches: 9. There are 17 residues in the CDR3. The CDR3 DNA is TGTGCCACCAGTGACCCACTAGCGGGATATTGTTACAATGAGCAGTTCTTC. Its protein is CATSDPLAGYCYNEQFF.

This clonotype occurred many times. J is TRBJ1-6 and V is TRBV15; D is unclear. The CDR3 has 14 residues. The V gene lost 0 bases and the J gene lost 7 bases, with 7 bases spanning the gap. Germline CDR1 LNHNV, CDR2 YYDKDF (reference sequence). The CDR3 nucleotides are TGTGCCACCAGCAGAGAGGCGGAGAATTCACCCCTCCACTTT. Translated: CATSREAENSPLHF. The full variable domain, with the rest looked up from reference TRBV15 and TRBJ1-6, is DAMVIQNPRYQVTQFGKPVTLSCSQTLNHNVMYWYQQKSSQAPKLLFHYYDKDFNNEADTPDNFQSRRPNTSFCFLDIRSPGLGDTAMYLCATSREAENSPLHFGNGTRLTVT.

This clonotype was counted only a few times. The chain is built from TRBV30 and TRBJ2-3, with 11 bases matching TRBD2. J lost 0 bases, V lost 3 bases, and 8 bases had no gene match. Germline assignment: CDR1 GTSNPN and CDR2 SVGIG (reference sequence). The length of the CDR3 is 17 residues. CDR3 in amino acids: CAWSTGTSGASTDTQYF. The DNA for the CDR3 is TGTGCCTGGAGCACCGGGACTAGCGGAGCTAGCACAGATACGCAGTATTTT.

V and J are TRBV11-1 and TRBJ2-7, with TRBD1 identical over 7 bases. The J segment lost 2 bases and the V segment lost 4 bases, leaving 8 bases of the junction unmatched. Germline lookup yields CDR1 SGHAT and CDR2 FQDESV (reference sequence). The CDR3 has 15 residues. CDR3 region: CASSSSGTAPYEQYF. CDR3 nucleotide sequence: TGTGCCAGCAGCTCATCCGGGACAGCGCCCTACGAGCAGTACTTC.